This entry features one T cell receptor beta chain sequence. The antigen remains undetermined. This entry comes from a study of vaccination and CD4 T cells after COVID-19. Study-level background: Median draw time for post-COVID samples was 80 to 110 days post-diagnosis (range 35 to 161). Culture controls were given either a CEFX pool, an HIV-1 Nef pool, or no peptide.

Stated treatment: roughly 10-day PBMC culture with coronavirus spike peptide pools or control peptides (ViraFEST assay). Replacement of half the medium with fresh IL-2 medium took place on days 3 and 7. Isolation of CD4+ T cells by negative selection took place after less than twelve days of culture. With the Oncomine TCR Beta short-read assay, DNA from cultured CD4+ T cells was sequenced. From the PCR reads, TCRdb called clonotypes with MiXCR, one entry per CDR3 protein. Among some 21,000 distinct CDR3 sequences, 52% were seen once, and the ten largest hold around 10%. Per germline, CDR1 SEHNR and CDR2 FQNEAQ (reference sequence). The CDR3 length is 16 residues. Deletions cut 0 bases from V and 4 bases from J, with 15 bases between.

The TCR was taken from a human donor who had recovered from COVID-19. The chain couples TRBV7-9 to TRBJ1-2; possible D gene TRBD1, 5 bases. The specimen was CD4+ T cells from blood, cultured in vitro. The CDR3 DNA follows: TGTGCCAGCAGCTTAGCCCTGACGGGACCTATCTATGGCTACACCTTC. It yields the protein CASSLALTGPIYGYTF.